Listed below are T cell receptor beta chains from one sample, sequenced in a study of cytomegalovirus exposure and HLA in healthy donors. Some clones are missing from TCRdb's copy, which holds only in-frame ones; the method was immunoSEQ multiplex PCR. The table shows tens of thousands of clones, with approximately 70% occurring only once. The sequenced material came from PBMCs. The receptors here all came from a male donor in good health and CMV-seropositive. CDR3s include the opening cysteine and the closing phenylalanine or tryptophan. The D gene is left open where the match is weak. Some rows mark clone size as missing; the rest say once, few, many or name a class of expanded clone.

abundance	v_gene	d_gene	j_gene	CDR3nt	CDR3aa
-	TRBV7-2	-	TRBJ2-3	TGTGCCAGCAGTCCACGCAGGTTTTTCGGCACAGATACGCAGTATTTT	CASSPRRFFGTDTQYF
few	TRBV7-2	TRBD2	TRBJ2-3	TGTGCCAGCAGCTTAGCTGCGCGGGGGGGCCCTTCGCAGTATTTT	CASSLAARGGPSQYF
-	TRBV30	TRBD2	TRBJ2-4	TGTGCCTGGAGTGACCCCCTTGGGATAGCGGGGGGCCTAGCCAAAAACATTCAGTACTTC	CAWSDPLGIAGGLAKNIQYF
-	TRBV27	-	TRBJ2-5	TGTGCCAGCAGTCGCACTGTAGCGGTACAAGAGACCCAGTACTTC	CASSRTVAVQETQYF
-	TRBV5-5	-	TRBJ1-2	TGTGCCAGCAGCTCGGGAACAGTTGGCCCTATAGGCGGCTACACCTTC	CASSSGTVGPIGGYTF
-	TRBV7-2	TRBD1	TRBJ1-5	TGTGCCAGCAGCTTAAACAGGGGAAGTCAGCCCCAGCATTTT	CASSLNRGSQPQHF
-	TRBV10-3	-	TRBJ1-1	TGTGCCATCAGTGAGGGCCAGAACACTGAAGCTTTCTTT	CAISEGQNTEAFF
-	TRBV27	TRBD2	TRBJ2-3	TGTGCCAGCAGTTTAACAGCGCTAGCGGGATTGACAGATACGCAGTATTTT	CASSLTALAGLTDTQYF
-	TRBV7-9	-	TRBJ1-2	TGTGCCAGCAGCTTAATCGCCGGACTGCCTTCCTATGGCTACACCTTC	CASSLIAGLPSYGYTF
-	TRBV27	-	TRBJ1-1	TGTGCCAGCAGCTTCCGGGGGGCAGGTAGTGAAGCTTTCTTT	CASSFRGAGSEAFF
-	TRBV7-3	-	TRBJ2-3	TGTGCCAGCAGCTCCCAGGGTAGCACAGATACGCAGTATTTT	CASSSQGSTDTQYF
-	TRBV9	-	TRBJ1-3	TGTGCCAGCAGCTTCACACACAGGGCCAGCTCTGGAAACACCATATATTTT	CASSFTHRASSGNTIYF
-	TRBV30	TRBD1	TRBJ2-2	TGTGCCTGGGATCCGGGACAGGTCTACACCGGGGAGCTGTTTTTT	CAWDPGQVYTGELFF
-	TRBV5-6	-	TRBJ2-7	TGTGCCAGCAGCTTGGCGGCAGGGGCCTACGAGCAGTACTTC	CASSLAAGAYEQYF
-	TRBV14	TRBD1	TRBJ2-1	TGTGCCAGCAGCCAAGATGCAGGGGGTCTCTACAATGAGCAGTTCTTC	CASSQDAGGLYNEQFF
-	TRBV9	TRBD1	TRBJ2-2	TGTGCCAGCAGCGTAGGTGTCGGACAGGGGCTGAACACCGGGGAGCTGTTTTTT	CASSVGVGQGLNTGELFF
-	TRBV5-1	-	TRBJ2-2	TGCGCCAGCAGTCCACGAGGTCCCCTAACCGGGGAGCTGTTTTTT	CASSPRGPLTGELFF
few	TRBV9	TRBD2	TRBJ2-2	TGTGCCAGCAGCGGAACTAGCGGGGGGGCCTCGGGGGAGCTGTTTTTT	CASSGTSGGASGELFF
few	TRBV7-9	TRBD1	TRBJ2-1	TGTGCCAGCAGCTCACGACAGGGGGAGAATGAGCAGTTCTTC	CASSSRQGENEQFF
-	TRBV5-1	TRBD1	TRBJ1-1	TGCGCCAGCAGCTCTGGACAGGAGAAAGCTTTCTTT	CASSSGQEKAFF
-	TRBV7-9	-	TRBJ1-1	TGTGCCAGCAGCCCCAGGGGCTCGAACACTGAAGCTTTCTTT	CASSPRGSNTEAFF
-	TRBV30	-	TRBJ1-5	TGTGCCTGGAGTGCGGGGGTGCACCAGCCCCAGCATTTT	CAWSAGVHQPQHF
-	TRBV19	TRBD1	TRBJ2-7	TGTGCCAGTAGTATCACGGACAGGGGGGGTTACGAGCAGTACTTC	CASSITDRGGYEQYF
-	TRBV11-3	-	TRBJ2-5	TGTGCCAGCAGCCTACAGGGTTTCCAAGAGACCCAGTACTTC	CASSLQGFQETQYF
-	TRBV5-1	-	TRBJ1-2	TGCGCCAGCAGGTCCGACAGAGGCTATGGCTACACCTTC	CASRSDRGYGYTF
-	TRBV11-2	-	TRBJ2-5	TGTGCCAGCAGCTTATACTACGGCACCTCGGGGGAAGAGACCCAGTACTTC	CASSLYYGTSGEETQYF
-	TRBV9	-	TRBJ2-3	TGTGCCAGCAGCAACGTTGGTTTGGGGGGAGATACGCAGTATTTT	CASSNVGLGGDTQYF
-	TRBV7-8	-	TRBJ2-7	TGTGCCAGCAGCTTCAATGACGGCCACTACGAGCAGTACTTC	CASSFNDGHYEQYF
few	TRBV6-5	-	TRBJ2-2	TGTGCCAGCAGCGTAAGACTCGGCCCGGCTGGGGAGCTGTTTTTT	CASSVRLGPAGELFF
-	TRBV6-6	TRBD1	TRBJ1-6	TGTGCCAGCAGCCAAGGACAGGGTTGGAATTCACCCCTCCACTTT	CASSQGQGWNSPLHF
-	TRBV27	TRBD1	TRBJ1-1	TGTGCCAGCAGTTTAGGACAGGGGGGGAACACTGAAGCTTTCTTT	CASSLGQGGNTEAFF
-	TRBV10-3	-	TRBJ2-3	TGTGCCATCAGTGTAGGTGCCGCGGGTGCAGATACGCAGTATTTT	CAISVGAAGADTQYF
-	TRBV6-4	TRBD1	TRBJ1-5	TGTGCCAGCAGTAAATTGGAACACGGGGACAGGGGGCGAAGCAATCAGCCCCAGCATTTT	CASSKLEHGDRGRSNQPQHF
-	TRBV19	TRBD1	TRBJ2-3	TGTGCCAGTAGTAAAGAATTCCCCCCACAGGGGCCAGATACGCAGTATTTT	CASSKEFPPQGPDTQYF
-	TRBV7-2	-	TRBJ1-3	TGTGCCAGCAGCGTCCAGGGGGGAAACACCATATATTTT	CASSVQGGNTIYF
-	TRBV11-2	-	TRBJ2-7	TGTGCCAGCAGCTTAGATCGCTACGAGCAGTACTTC	CASSLDRYEQYF
-	TRBV6-5	TRBD1	TRBJ1-5	TGTGCCAGCAGTGGGACCGGGACAGGGGATCAGCCCCAGCATTTT	CASSGTGTGDQPQHF
-	TRBV27	TRBD2	TRBJ2-7	TGTGCCAGCAGTTTAATGGGCCTTAGCGGGGGAAGTTACGAGCAGTACTTC	CASSLMGLSGGSYEQYF
-	TRBV5-4	-	TRBJ1-4	TGTGCCAGCAGCTTGGCGCCAGTTGAAAAACTGTTTTTT	CASSLAPVEKLFF
-	TRBV10-3	TRBD1	TRBJ2-1	TGTGCCATCAGGGGACAGGGGGACAATGAGCAGTTCTTC	CAIRGQGDNEQFF
-	TRBV6-1	-	TRBJ2-3	TGTGCCACCACCCGGGGGACAGACACAGATACGCAGTATTTT	CATTRGTDTDTQYF
-	TRBV19	-	TRBJ1-1	TGTGCCAGTAGTATAGGCAGGAACACTGAAGCTTTCTTT	CASSIGRNTEAFF
-	TRBV6-1	TRBD2	TRBJ2-7	TGTGCCAGCAGAGCGGGAGGGCCGTCACACGAGCAGTACTTC	CASRAGGPSHEQYF
-	TRBV19	TRBD1	TRBJ2-3	TGTGCCAGTAGTCCCCGACAGGGGTTGGATACGCAGTATTTT	CASSPRQGLDTQYF
-	TRBV7-9	TRBD2	TRBJ2-5	TGTGCCAGCAGCTTAGGGTCGCGGGAGGCGGTTCAAGAGACCCAGTACTTC	CASSLGSREAVQETQYF
-	TRBV5-1	TRBD2	TRBJ2-2	TGCGCCAGCAGCTTGGTCGCTAGCGGGACGGGCGGGGAGCTGTTTTTT	CASSLVASGTGGELFF
-	TRBV30	-	TRBJ1-2	TGTGCCTGGAGTAGGGTCGCGGGCTATGGCTACACCTTC	CAWSRVAGYGYTF
-	TRBV18	TRBD1	TRBJ2-2	TGTGCCAGCTCTCCCCGGGACAGGATAACCGGGGAGCTGTTTTTT	CASSPRDRITGELFF
-	TRBV10-1	-	TRBJ1-1	TGCGCCAGCTCCTTAGGGGGAATGAACACTGAAGCTTTCTTT	CASSLGGMNTEAFF
few	TRBV20-1	-	TRBJ1-2	TGCAGTGCTAGAGGCCAGGGAAGCTACACCTTC	CSARGQGSYTF
-	TRBV2	TRBD2	TRBJ2-4	TGTGCCAGCACCGGGACTAGGGCCAAAAACATTCAGTACTTC	CASTGTRAKNIQYF
-	TRBV7-9	-	TRBJ2-7	TGTTCCAGCAGCTCGGATTTCGGGGAGCAGTACTTC	CSSSSDFGEQYF